One and the same sample provided the 4 T cell receptor beta chains below, sequenced in a study of blood T cell repertoires in COVID-19. Clones were read by immunoSEQ multiplex PCR, and TCRdb kept only the in-frame ones, dropping some. In the table there are around 130,000 clones, 86% of which are singletons. The sample consisted of peripheral blood. Receptor source: a woman between 50 and 59 years old who had recovered from COVID-19.

The chain links TRBV14 to TRBJ1-5; D not certain. V was clipped by 4 bases and J by 2 bases, with 6 bases between them. The CDR3 has 13 amino acids. Per the germline V gene, CDR1 is SGHDN and CDR2 is FVKESK. The CDR3: CASSRQGNQPQHF. The CDR3 nucleotides are TGTGCCAGCAGCCGACAAGGCAATCAGCCCCAGCATTTT.

This clone was seen a handful of times. The rearrangement uses TRBV5-1 and TRBJ2-6; D remains ambiguous. The CDR3 runs to 14 residues. The V end lost 0 bases, the J end lost 2 bases, and 3 bases lay between the germline ends. CDR1 and CDR2 from the germline V gene are SGHRS and YFSETQ. The CDR3 bases are TGCGCCAGCAGCTTGGCAACTGGGGCCAACGTCCTGACTTTC. This translates into CASSLATGANVLTF.

The chain carries TRBV4-3 and TRBJ2-2, with D tentatively TRBD2 (6 bases). Trimming left V 1 base short and J 6 bases short, with 27 bases between. CDR1 LGHNA and CDR2 YSLEER come from the germline V gene. The CDR3 covers 20 residues. The DNA for the CDR3 is TGCGCCAGCAGCCAAGGGGCCGGCGAGGGAGGCCGGGCTTTGGCCGGGGAGCTGTTTTTT. This translates into CASSQGAGEGGRALAGELFF.

The chain carries TRBV6-5 and TRBJ2-5, with no clear D. Germline-derived CDR1 and CDR2 are MNHEY and SVGAGI. The CDR3 has 14 residues. Deletions cut 6 bases from V and 9 bases from J, with 20 bases between. This chain's CDR3 is CASRSSLVERAQYF. In DNA form, the CDR3 reads TGTGCCAGCAGAAGTAGCTTGGTGGAACGGGCCCAGTACTTC.